This T cell receptor (beta chain) was recovered during a study of blood T cell repertoires in COVID-19. Study details: From T cells, B-cell-depleted T cells, or PBMCs came the material, which was cDNA or gDNA.

Participant age was about 18 to 89 years, and participants resided in 24 US areas. Recovered participants had two consecutive negative NP/OP PCR tests, healthcare professional clearance, or symptom resolution. Original handling: Nucleated cell number was recorded as an estimate derived from reference gene primer amplification. The protocol was immunoSEQ multiplex PCR, while the TCRdb copy is restricted to in-frame clones and leaves out a portion. V and J calls and clone size are as listed in that table; D and trimming were resolved from the DNA. Of a few hundred thousand clones listed, 87% are singletons. The origin of this receptor is a young woman who had recovered from COVID-19. The source material was PBMCs or T cells enriched from blood (not recorded which).

CDR3 region: CAISGAPRQGPELYGYTF. CDR3 nucleotides: TGTGCCATCAGTGGTGCCCCGCGACAGGGGCCTGAACTCTATGGCTACACCTTC. This chain links TRBV10-3 with TRBJ1-2, with TRBD1 identical over 8 bases. The CDR3 spans 18 residues. In germline, CDR1 is ENHRY, CDR2 SYGVKD. With 4 bases clipped from V and 4 bases from J, the junction kept 17 bases outside the gene matches.